The 25 T cell receptor beta chains listed next were all sequenced from one sample in a study of blood T cell repertoires in COVID-19. The repertoire was sequenced with immunoSEQ multiplex PCR; TCRdb's copy has only in-frame clones and lacks some. This table holds about 140,000 clones, about 79% found once. The sample comprised peripheral blood. These receptors came from a woman of 80 years or more with active or convalescent COVID-19.

The sample holds a few counts of this clone. V is TRBV5-1 and J is TRBJ1-1, with TRBD1 matching over 8 bases. The CDR3 runs 17 residues. Trimming removed 5 bases from V and 1 base from J; junction bases left unmatched: 13. The V gene's germline CDR1 is SGHRS and CDR2 YFSETQ. CDR3 nucleotide sequence: TGCGCCAGCAGGTGGACGGGGACAGGCCTAACGAACACTGAAGCTTTCTTT. As protein: CASRWTGTGLTNTEAFF. The full variable domain, in which reference TRBV5-1 and TRBJ1-1 provide the parts outside the CDR3, is KAGVTQTPRYLIKTRGQQVTLSCSPISGHRSVSWYQQTPGQGLQFLFEYFSETQRNKGNFPGRFSGRQFSNSRSEMNVSTLELGDSALYLCASRWTGTGLTNTEAFFGQGTRLTVV.

The rearrangement uses TRBV28 and TRBJ2-4, with 8 bases identical to TRBD1. Per germline, CDR1 MDHEN and CDR2 SYDVKM. V lost 6 bases, J lost 2 bases, and 6 bases stayed unmatched. The CDR3 runs 15 residues. In DNA form, the CDR3 reads TGTGCCAGCAGGGACAGGGATAGGCCCAAAAACATTCAGTACTTC. Translation gives CASRDRDRPKNIQYF.

The chain links TRBV9 to TRBJ2-1, with a possible D match to TRBD2 (6 bases). The CDR3 contains 15 residues. CDR1 and CDR2 (germline): SGDLS, YYNGEE. The ends were cut back, 2 bases at V and 7 bases at J, with 16 bases in the middle. The CDR3 protein is CASSVEGRRENEQFF. The CDR3 DNA reads TGTGCCAGCAGCGTGGAGGGTAGACGTGAAAATGAGCAGTTCTTC. Full variable domain (rest looked up from reference TRBV9 and TRBJ2-1): DSGVTQTPKHLITATGQRVTLRCSPRSGDLSVYWYQQSLDQGLQFLIQYYNGEERAKGNILERFSAQQFPDLHSELNLSSLELGDSALYFCASSVEGRRENEQFFGPGTRLTVL.

The chain recombines TRBV7-3 with TRBJ2-1, with a tentative D call TRBD2 (7 bases). The CDR3 consists of 14 residues. Germline CDR1 and CDR2: SGHTA and FQGTGA. Trimming pared 7 bases from V and 8 bases from J, leaving 18 bases between. This CDR3 is CASTLEGGSDEQFF. The CDR3 bases are TGTGCCAGCACACTGGAGGGGGGGAGTGATGAGCAGTTCTTC.

This clone has only a few counts. The chain couples TRBV30 to TRBJ1-1, with D unresolved. This CDR3 has 12 residues. Germline lookup yields CDR1 GTSNPN and CDR2 SVGIG (reference sequence). The V end was cut by 8 bases, the J end by 4 bases, with 14 bases between. CDR3 sequence reads: CAGRPEVTEAFF. In nucleotides, the CDR3 is TGTGCCGGTCGGCCGGAGGTCACTGAAGCTTTCTTT.

The gene calls are TRBV19 and TRBJ1-5, with TRBD1 matching over 7 bases. V dropped 2 bases and J dropped 4; count of bases not matched to a gene: 5. Germline loops: CDR1 LNHDA, CDR2 SQIVND (reference sequence). The CDR3 runs 15 residues. The CDR3 loop reads CASSIMAGGNQPQHF. As DNA, the CDR3 is TGTGCCAGTAGTATAATGGCAGGGGGTAATCAGCCCCAGCATTTT.

The chain links TRBV5-6 to TRBJ2-3; D may be TRBD2 (5 bases). V was pared by 4 bases and J by 2 bases, with 11 bases between. CDR1 SGHDT and CDR2 YYEEEE come from the germline V gene. The CDR3 runs to 14 residues. CDR3 coding DNA: TGTGCCAGCAGCGATGGACTTAACACAGATACGCAGTATTTT. It encodes CASSDGLNTDTQYF.

The chain links TRBV6-5 to TRBJ1-3; D remains unclear. Trimming took off 6 bases at V and 7 bases at J, with 16 bases between the two ends. In germline, CDR1 is MNHEY, CDR2 SVGAGI. The CDR3 sequence is 14 residues long. DNA of the CDR3: TGTGCCAGCAGATCCCTGCATCAAGCGAACACCATATATTTT. It is translated as CASRSLHQANTIYF.

This clone was seen more than once but under ten times. The gene calls are TRBV5-6 and TRBJ1-1; 10 bases are a match to TRBD1. The CDR3 runs to 14 residues. Germline V gives CDR1 SGHDT, CDR2 YYEEEE. Trimming removed 2 bases from V and 10 bases from J; junction bases left unmatched: 8. The CDR3 sequence: CASSFRQGAIGAFF. As DNA, the CDR3 is TGTGCCAGCAGCTTTCGACAGGGGGCGATCGGAGCTTTCTTT.

CDR3 bases: TGCGCCAGCAGCCCTGGACAGGGGATCTACGAGCAGTACTTC. As protein: CASSPGQGIYEQYF. The chain has TRBV5-1 and TRBJ2-7; TRBD1 matches 9 bases. Germline values: CDR1 SGHRS, CDR2 YFSETQ. V gave up 4 bases and J gave up 3 bases; unmatched junction bases: 5. The CDR3 spans 14 residues.

The chain joins TRBV19 to TRBJ1-1; a weak D match, TRBD1 (6 bases). Trimming pared 7 bases from V and 0 bases from J, leaving 12 bases between. This CDR3 is built from 14 residues. Germline V gene lookup returns CDR1 LNHDA and CDR2 SQIVND (reference sequence). This CDR3 reads CASTITGMNTEAFF. CDR3 in DNA: TGTGCCAGTACCATCACAGGGATGAACACTGAAGCTTTCTTT.

The chain recombines TRBV9 with TRBJ2-2; 7 bases agree with TRBD2. There are 15 residues in the CDR3. Germline CDR1 reads SGDLS; CDR2 reads YYNGEE. The ends lost 5 bases at V and 8 bases at J; junction bases unmatched: 12. The CDR3: CASSTGTNPRGELFF. CDR3 in DNA: TGTGCCAGCAGTACGGGGACTAACCCAAGGGGGGAGCTGTTTTTT.

This clone appeared a few times. The gene calls are TRBV11-2 and TRBJ2-1; maybe TRBD2 (6 bases). The CDR3 covers 15 residues. V was shortened by 5 bases and J by 4 bases, with 15 bases between the two germline ends. Germline CDR1 reads SGHAT; CDR2 reads FQNNGV. CDR3 DNA sequence: TGTGCCAGCAGCCCGCGGGGCCGATTATACAATGAGCAGTTCTTC. Its protein is CASSPRGRLYNEQFF.

The rearrangement joins TRBV9 to TRBJ2-1; tentative D call: TRBD2 (6 bases). This CDR3 is 16 amino acids long. The ends were cut back, 0 bases at V and 2 bases at J, with 12 bases in the middle. Germline-derived CDR1 and CDR2 are SGDLS and YYNGEE. Here the CDR3 DNA reads TGTGCCAGCAGCGTAGCCAGTAGCGGAGCCTACAATGAGCAGTTCTTC. It encodes CASSVASSGAYNEQFF.

The rearrangement links TRBV5-5 to TRBJ1-2, with TRBD1 as a possible D gene (5 bases). The V end lost 3 bases, the J end lost 7 bases, and 16 bases lay between the germline ends. Germline V gene sequence: CDR1 SGHKS, CDR2 YYEKEE (reference sequence). The CDR3 length is 14 residues. The CDR3 DNA reads as TGTGCCAGCAGCTATGCTGGTCGGAGGGGTGGCTACACCTTC. Protein product: CASSYAGRRGGYTF.

The chain couples TRBV5-1 to TRBJ2-7, with TRBD2 matching 7 bases. The CDR3 is made up of 14 amino acids. The germline V gene encodes CDR1 SGHRS and CDR2 YFSETQ. J gave up 7 bases and V 4 bases, and 11 bases lay outside the gene matches. DNA of the CDR3: TGCGCCAGCAGCCATGGGACTACCGCCGTTGAGCAGTACTTC. It is translated as CASSHGTTAVEQYF.

A few counts support this clone. This sequence joins TRBV7-8 and TRBJ2-2; D gene uncertain. V was shortened by 1 base and J by 6 bases, with 6 bases between the two germline ends. CDR1 is SGHVS, CDR2 FQNEAQ, per germline. The CDR3 length is 13 residues. The CDR3 DNA reads as TGTGCCAGCAGCTTAGACGGTGCCGGGGAGCTGTTTTTT. Translated: CASSLDGAGELFF.

V usage is TRBV27 and J usage is TRBJ1-1, with 8 bases aligning to TRBD1. CDR3 length equals 15 residues. V gave up 2 bases and J gave up 4 bases; unmatched junction bases: 6. Looked up from germline, CDR1 is MNHEY and CDR2 is SMNVEV (reference sequence). CDR3 in amino acids: CASSLLQGGGTEAFF. In DNA, the CDR3 is TGTGCCAGCAGTTTACTACAGGGGGGGGGCACTGAAGCTTTCTTT.

This clone was detected only a few times. The chain carries TRBV19 and TRBJ2-2; perhaps TRBD2 as D (6 bases). There are 17 residues in the CDR3. With 5 bases removed from V and 5 bases from J, the gap between germline ends came to 21 bases. CDR1 and CDR2 from the germline V gene are LNHDA and SQIVND (reference sequence). CDR3 nucleotides: TGTGCCAGTAGTTCCTCTTGGAGGCGGGGATCGACCGGGGAGCTGTTTTTT. Translated, it gives CASSSSWRRGSTGELFF. The full variable domain, its missing parts supplied by reference TRBV19 and TRBJ2-2, is DGGITQSPKYLFRKEGQNVTLSCEQNLNHDAMYWYRQDPGQGLRLIYYSQIVNDFQKGDIAEGYSVSREKKESFPLTVTSAQKNPTAFYLCASSSSWRRGSTGELFFGEGSRLTVL.

The V and J genes are TRBV6-2 or TRBV6-3 and TRBJ2-3; TRBD2 aligns across 9 bases. In germline, CDR1 is MNHEY, CDR2 SVGEGT. The V gene end was trimmed by 4 bases and the J gene end by 1 base; junction bases not matched to a gene: 3. CDR3 length: 15 residues. CDR3 in DNA: TGTGCCAGCAGTTTAGCGGGGGTAGGCACAGATACGCAGTATTTT. It specifies CASSLAGVGTDTQYF.

The J gene is TRBJ1-2, the V gene TRBV13; D is unresolved. Trimming stripped 2 bases from V and 8 bases from J, with 15 bases between. This CDR3 is built from 14 residues. The germline gives CDR1 PRHDT, CDR2 FYEKMQ (reference sequence). CDR3 amino acids: CASSLSRATKGYTF. CDR3 sequence (DNA): TGTGCCAGCAGCTTATCGCGGGCTACTAAAGGCTACACCTTC.

The rearrangement joins TRBV7-8 to TRBJ2-2, with 9 nucleotides matching TRBD1. Per the germline V gene, CDR1 is SGHVS and CDR2 is FQNEAQ. With 5 bases clipped from V and 5 bases from J, the junction kept 12 bases outside the gene matches. This CDR3 is built from 17 residues. The CDR3 spells CASSPRADRGPTGELFF. The CDR3 bases are TGTGCCAGCAGCCCTCGAGCGGACAGGGGACCTACCGGGGAGCTGTTTTTT.

V gene TRBV27 combines with J gene TRBJ1-2, with 7 bases fitting TRBD1. The trim removed 5 bases at V and 6 bases at J, leaving 9 bases unmatched. CDR1 MNHEY and CDR2 SMNVEV come from the germline V gene (reference sequence). The CDR3 contains 14 residues. The CDR3, as DNA: TGTGCCAGCAGTCCGAGACAGGGCTTCGATGGCTACACCTTC. Translation gives CASSPRQGFDGYTF.

The rearrangement uses TRBV19 and TRBJ1-2, with 10 bases that match TRBD1. Unmatched junction bases numbered 14, after V lost 4 bases and J lost 6 bases. The germline CDR1 and CDR2 sequences are LNHDA and SQIVND (reference sequence). The CDR3 extends over 17 amino acids. The CDR3 bases are TGTGCCAGTAGTAATATATTGTCGACAGGGGGCCGAAATGGCTACACCTTC. Residues: CASSNILSTGGRNGYTF.

This chain connects TRBV19 to TRBJ2-2; 10 positions agree with TRBD1. Trimming removed 7 bases from V and 4 bases from J; junction bases left unmatched: 9. Germline CDR1 LNHDA, CDR2 SQIVND (reference sequence). This CDR3 is 16 amino acids long. The CDR3 sequence: CASKEGQGRSTGELFF. The CDR3 DNA reads TGTGCCAGTAAAGAGGGACAGGGGAGGTCCACCGGGGAGCTGTTTTTT.